Listed below are T cell receptor beta chains from one sample, sequenced in a study of CD8+ T cells in alopecia areata. Some clones are missing from TCRdb's copy, which holds only in-frame ones; the method was immunoSEQ multiplex PCR. Here the sample spans 200,000 to 250,000 clones, roughly two thirds being singletons. Specimen: CD4+ T cells sorted from blood, collected at week 0. The source is a human donor with alopecia areata. Each CDR3 is given with its conserved first and last residue. Fields, in order: J gene, V gene, clone size, CDR3 length, D gene, CDR3 DNA, CDR3 protein. D genes are given only for firm matches. A clone size is listed for some rows: how often the clone was seen (once, few, many), or a class if it is expanded.

TRBJ2-1,TRBV2,.,15,TRBD2,TGTGCCAGCAGACCAGCGGGGGGATCCTACAATGAGCAGTTCTTC,CASRPAGGSYNEQFF
TRBJ1-5,TRBV6-1,.,13,.,TGTGCCAGCAGGGTTATGGGCAATCAGCCCCAGCATTTT,CASRVMGNQPQHF
TRBJ1-1,TRBV7-9,.,14,.,TGTGCCAGCAGCTTAAGCAGGGTTCAAGCTGAAGCTTTCTTT,CASSLSRVQAEAFF
TRBJ2-4,TRBV29-1,.,14,.,TGCAGCGTTGAGTCGGGACAACCTAAAAACATTCAGTACTTC,CSVESGQPKNIQYF
TRBJ2-1,TRBV5-1,.,14,.,TGCGCCAGCAGCATGGGGGGCGCATACAATGAGCAGTTCTTC,CASSMGGAYNEQFF
TRBJ2-7,TRBV10-3,.,12,TRBD2,TGTGCCATCAGTCCGGGGGGGTACGAGCAGTACTTC,CAISPGGYEQYF
TRBJ2-2,TRBV11-2,.,15,.,TGTGCCAGCAGCGCTCCAGGGAGCCTTGCCGGGGAGCTGTTTTTT,CASSAPGSLAGELFF
TRBJ1-6,TRBV28,.,14,.,TGTGCCAGCAGTCCCGGGGGACCAAATTCACCCCTCCACTTT,CASSPGGPNSPLHF
TRBJ1-2,TRBV29-1,.,15,TRBD1,TGCAGCGCCGCCTCCTCCGGGACAGGGGTAGGAGGCTACACCTTC,CSAASSGTGVGGYTF
TRBJ1-1,TRBV29-1,few,11,.,TGCAGCGTGAAGGGGAACACTGAAGCTTTCTTT,CSVKGNTEAFF
TRBJ2-3,TRBV29-1,.,13,.,TGCAGCGTGGACCCAGGGAGCACAGATACGCAGTATTTT,CSVDPGSTDTQYF
TRBJ2-7,TRBV30,few,13,.,TGTGCCTGGAGTTTAGGACTTCTCCACGAGCAGTACTTC,CAWSLGLLHEQYF
TRBJ2-4,TRBV7-8,.,15,.,TGTGCCAGCAGCCGCGGGCGGGCCGGTAAAAACATTCAGTACTTC,CASSRGRAGKNIQYF
TRBJ2-1,TRBV29-1,few,11,.,TGCAGCGTTGAATTTGTAAATGAGCAGTTCTTC,CSVEFVNEQFF
TRBJ2-5,TRBV19,.,15,.,TGTGCCAGTAGTGCCTTAACGAATTGGGGAGAGACCCAGTACTTC,CASSALTNWGETQYF
TRBJ1-1,TRBV2,.,11,.,TGTGCCAGCGTCAGGAACACTGAAGCTTTCTTT,CASVRNTEAFF
TRBJ2-7,TRBV29-1,.,13,TRBD1,TGCAGCGTTGCTGGACAGGGGTCACGAGGGCAGTACTTC,CSVAGQGSRGQYF
TRBJ2-4,TRBV30,.,14,.,TGTGCCTGGAGTTCAACGGGGGCCAAAAACATTCAGTACTTC,CAWSSTGAKNIQYF
TRBJ1-2,TRBV29-1,.,11,.,TGCAGCGTTGAACCTCCTAGGGGCTACACCTTC,CSVEPPRGYTF